The T cell receptor beta chain described here comes from a study of cytomegalovirus exposure and HLA in healthy donors. The PCR ran on 60 Vbeta and 13 Jbeta primers. Only in-frame clones appear in the TCRdb table, and some are missing; sequencing was by immunoSEQ multiplex PCR. This repertoire shows 95,000 to 150,000 clones, approximately 8% found once; its top ten account for around 6%. There are 18 residues in the CDR3. Losses at the gene ends were 2 bases for V and 1 base for J; bases not matched to a gene: 9. CDR1 is SGHRS, CDR2 YFSETQ, per germline. The receptor comes from a woman aged 40-49 years in good health and CMV-seropositive. The sequenced material came from PBMCs. V gene TRBV5-1 combines with J gene TRBJ1-6, with TRBD1 identical over 7 bases. Here the CDR3 reads CASSFSPGGGSYNSPLHF. As DNA, the CDR3 is TGCGCCAGCAGCTTCTCTCCAGGGGGAGGTTCCTATAATTCACCCCTCCACTTT.